This T cell receptor (beta chain) was captured in a study of T cell changes during pregnancy in multiple sclerosis. V lost 5 bases, J lost 4 bases, and 5 bases stayed unmatched. Germline V gene data show CDR1 as LNHNV and CDR2 as YYDKDF (reference sequence). This CDR3 is 14 amino acids long. Profiling relied on immunoSEQ multiplex PCR, and the TCRdb table lists in-frame clones only, not all of them. Among about 33,000 clones listed, about 90% were seen once. Sequenced material: CD4+ T cells from peripheral blood mononuclear cells, taken in the third trimester of pregnancy. The source of this sequence is a female donor in good health, enrolled as a control in a pregnancy study. This chain links TRBV15 with TRBJ2-7; 10 nucleotides agree with TRBD1. The CDR3 bases are TGTGCCACCAGCTTACGACAGGGGGCTTACGAGCAGTACTTC. This sequence encodes CATSLRQGAYEQYF. The entire variable domain, with the rest obtained from reference TRBV15 and TRBJ2-7, is as follows: DAMVIQNPRYQVTQFGKPVTLSCSQTLNHNVMYWYQQKSSQAPKLLFHYYDKDFNNEADTPDNFQSRRPNTSFCFLDIRSPGLGDTAMYLCATSLRQGAYEQYFGPGTRLTVT.